This T cell receptor (beta chain) derives from a study of cytotoxic CD8 clonotypes in ibrutinib-treated CLL. About the study: Within the patient group, around twelve were relapsed/refractory and approximately 16 treatment-naive, and approximately 17 were IGHV unmutated. Outcomes included some 24 partial and 2 complete responses; after median about 5.5 years, roughly 14 stayed remitted and about 12 progressed. Findings of the study overall: Investigators sampled sustained-remission and progressing patients at differing times.

Deep sequencing aimed at 1 in 200,000 to 1 in 1 million T cells' resolution. Clones were sequenced by immunoSEQ multiplex PCR, and TCRdb holds only the in-frame ones, with some missing. The table records tens of thousands of clones, around 79% of them present only once. A remark on this clone: Antigen specificity is unknown.

The sequence was collected from a human donor with chronic lymphocytic leukemia. This sample comprised PBMCs, obtained after 12 months of ibrutinib treatment.

CDR3 bases: TGTGCCAGCAGCTTCCATAGGTCCTACAATGAGCAGTTCTTC. It yields the protein CASSFHRSYNEQFF. This rearrangement joins TRBV7-2 to TRBJ2-1; D not resolved. The CDR3 has 14 amino acids. Trimming removed 3 bases from V and 1 base from J, with 7 bases in between. The germline gives CDR1 SGHTA, CDR2 FQGNSA.